The present T cell receptor (beta chain) was sequenced within a study of cytomegalovirus exposure and HLA in healthy donors. CDR1 is SGHTA and CDR2 is FQGNSA in the germline V gene. Trimming left V 2 bases short and J 1 base short, with 2 bases between. The CDR3 length is 12 residues. PCR was performed using 60 Vbeta and 13 Jbeta primers. Here immunoSEQ multiplex PCR was the method, and the copy in TCRdb shows in-frame clones only, minus some. The sample has about 94,000 clones; approximately 79% are singletons. This clonotype was obtained from a woman between 40 and 50 years old in good health and CMV-seronegative. The genes are TRBV7-2 and TRBJ1-2; unclear D gene. Source material: PBMCs. The CDR3 loop reads CASSLLNYGYTF. CDR3 in DNA: TGTGCCAGCAGCTTACTTAACTATGGCTACACCTTC. Based on the CDR3 plus reference TRBV7-2 and TRBJ1-2, the full variable domain is GAGVSQSPSNKVTEKGKDVELRCDPISGHTALYWYRQSLGQGLEFLIYFQGNSAPDKSGLPSDRFSAERTGGSVSTLTIQRTQQEDSAVYLCASSLLNYGYTFGSGTRLTVV.